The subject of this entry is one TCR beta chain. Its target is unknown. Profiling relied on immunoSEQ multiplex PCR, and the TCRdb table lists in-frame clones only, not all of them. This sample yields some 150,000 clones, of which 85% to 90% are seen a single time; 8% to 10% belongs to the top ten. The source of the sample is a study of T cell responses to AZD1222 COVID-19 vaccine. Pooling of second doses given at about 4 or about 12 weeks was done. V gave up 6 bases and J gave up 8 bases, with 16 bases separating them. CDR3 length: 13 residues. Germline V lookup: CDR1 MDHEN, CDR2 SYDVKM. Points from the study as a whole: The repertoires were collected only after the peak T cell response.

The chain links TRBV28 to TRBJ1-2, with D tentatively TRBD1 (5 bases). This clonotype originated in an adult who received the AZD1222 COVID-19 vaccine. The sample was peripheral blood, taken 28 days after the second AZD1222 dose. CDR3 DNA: TGTGCCAGCAGCCGACCGGGAAAGGGGGGCTACACCTTC. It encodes CASSRPGKGGYTF.